This T cell receptor beta chain was recovered during a study of OX40 agonist ivuxolimab in advanced cancers. Study-wide background: Hepatocellular carcinoma, melanoma, renal cell or head and neck cancer occurred in dose-escalation patients.

Notes on the study in general: Some of the nonresponding patients also showed low levels of normalized T-cell clonal expansion.

The protocol was immunoSEQ multiplex PCR, while the TCRdb copy is restricted to in-frame clones and leaves out a portion. The sample yields roughly 37,000 clones, 74% seen once. Worth noting for this clone: Its antigen is still unknown.

Sample: CD4+ or CD8+ T cells sorted from blood, taken in a trial of the OX40 agonist ivuxolimab. This sequence originates from an adult with an advanced solid tumor such as melanoma, head and neck, liver or kidney cancer.

The CDR3 reads CASSRFGTLGQPQHF. The CDR3 nucleotides are TGTGCCAGCAGCCGTTTTGGGACTCTGGGACAGCCCCAGCATTTT. The chain couples TRBV7-6 to TRBJ1-5; weak D call: TRBD1 (5 bases). The CDR3 runs 15 residues. Germline loops: CDR1 SGHVS, CDR2 FNYEAQ. The V and J ends lost 5 bases and 7 bases respectively, with 18 bases between them.